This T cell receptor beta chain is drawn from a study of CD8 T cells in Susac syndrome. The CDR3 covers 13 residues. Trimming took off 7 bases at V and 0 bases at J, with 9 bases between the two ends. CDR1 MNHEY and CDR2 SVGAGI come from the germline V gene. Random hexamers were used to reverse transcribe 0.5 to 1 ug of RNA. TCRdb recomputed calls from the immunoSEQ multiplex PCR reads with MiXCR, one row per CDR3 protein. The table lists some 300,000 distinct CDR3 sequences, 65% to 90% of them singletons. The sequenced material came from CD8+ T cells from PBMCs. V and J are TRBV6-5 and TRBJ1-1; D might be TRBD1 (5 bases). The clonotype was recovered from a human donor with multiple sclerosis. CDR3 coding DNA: TGTGCCAGCAATAAGGGGATGAACACTGAAGCTTTCTTT. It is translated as CASNKGMNTEAFF.